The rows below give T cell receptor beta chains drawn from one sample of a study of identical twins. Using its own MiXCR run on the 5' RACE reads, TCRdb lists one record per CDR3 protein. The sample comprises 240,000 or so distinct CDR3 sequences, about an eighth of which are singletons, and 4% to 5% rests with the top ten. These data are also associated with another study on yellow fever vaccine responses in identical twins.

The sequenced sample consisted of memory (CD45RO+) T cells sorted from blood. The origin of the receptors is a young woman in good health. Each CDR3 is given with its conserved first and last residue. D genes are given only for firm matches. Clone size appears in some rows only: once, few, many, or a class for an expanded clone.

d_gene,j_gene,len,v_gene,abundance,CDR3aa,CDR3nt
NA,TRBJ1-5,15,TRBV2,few,CASSGTVNSNQPQHF,TGTGCCAGCAGTGGGACAGTCAATAGCAATCAGCCCCAGCATTTT
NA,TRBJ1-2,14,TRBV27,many,CASRVGTSTYGYTF,TGTGCCAGCAGGGTTGGGACGTCGACCTATGGCTACACCTTC
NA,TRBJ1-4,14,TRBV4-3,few,CASSQDRLKGQLFF,TGCGCCAGCAGCCAAGATCGTCTTAAGGGGCAACTGTTTTTT
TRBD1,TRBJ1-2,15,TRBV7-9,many,CASSDPPTGNYGYTF,TGTGCCAGCAGCGACCCCCCGACAGGGAACTATGGCTACACCTTC
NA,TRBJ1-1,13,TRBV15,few,CATGREVNTEAFF,TGTGCCACTGGGCGGGAGGTGAACACTGAAGCTTTCTTT
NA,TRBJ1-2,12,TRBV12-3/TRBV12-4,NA,CASTGEGFGYTF,TGTGCCAGCACCGGGGAGGGTTTTGGCTACACCTTC
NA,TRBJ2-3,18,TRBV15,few,CATSSEKKTGLTTDTQYF,TGTGCCACCAGCAGCGAAAAAAAGACAGGACTTACCACAGATACGCAGTATTTT
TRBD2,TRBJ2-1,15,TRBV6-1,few,CATRRISGTYNEQFF,TGTGCCACCCGCAGAATTAGCGGGACGTACAATGAGCAGTTCTTC
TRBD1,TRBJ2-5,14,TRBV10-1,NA,CASSAPGQKETQYF,TGCGCCAGCAGTGCGCCGGGACAGAAAGAGACCCAGTACTTC
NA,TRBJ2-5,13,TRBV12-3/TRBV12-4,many,CASSRQVGETQYF,TGTGCCAGCAGCCGACAGGTGGGAGAGACCCAGTACTTC
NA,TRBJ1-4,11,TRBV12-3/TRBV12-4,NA,CASRSTEKLFF,TGTGCCAGCAGAAGCACTGAAAAACTGTTTTTT
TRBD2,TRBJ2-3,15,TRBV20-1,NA,CSARDPSGVADTQYF,TGCAGTGCTAGAGATCCTAGCGGAGTCGCAGATACGCAGTATTTT
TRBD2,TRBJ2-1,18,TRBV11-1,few,CASSLIPRLAGAHGEQFF,TGTGCCAGCAGCTTAATCCCACGATTAGCGGGAGCACACGGTGAGCAGTTCTTC
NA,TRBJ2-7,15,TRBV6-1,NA,CASRNGAAGGDEQYF,TGTGCCAGCAGGAACGGGGCGGCTGGGGGCGACGAGCAGTACTTC
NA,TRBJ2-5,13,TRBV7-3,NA,CASSSASGGTQYF,TGTGCCAGCAGCTCCGCGAGCGGCGGGACCCAGTACTTC
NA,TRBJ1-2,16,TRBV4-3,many,CASSQDITGQPYGYTF,TGCGCCAGCAGCCAAGATATCACAGGACAGCCCTATGGCTACACCTTC
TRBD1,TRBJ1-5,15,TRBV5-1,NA,CASSLTGEGNQPQHF,TGCGCCAGCAGCCTGACAGGGGAAGGCAATCAGCCCCAGCATTTT
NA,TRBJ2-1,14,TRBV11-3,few,CASSLQGIHNEQFF,TGTGCCAGCAGCCTCCAAGGGATACACAATGAGCAGTTCTTC
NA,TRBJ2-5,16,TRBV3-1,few,CASSQDPRGMEKTQYF,TGTGCCAGCAGCCAAGACCCCAGGGGTATGGAAAAGACCCAGTACTTC
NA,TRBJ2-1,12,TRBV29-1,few,CSAWDESNEQFF,TGCAGCGCCTGGGATGAGAGCAATGAGCAGTTCTTC
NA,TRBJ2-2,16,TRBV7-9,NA,CASSYPKGGAAGELFF,TGTGCCAGCAGCTATCCCAAAGGGGGGGCAGCCGGGGAGCTGTTTTTT
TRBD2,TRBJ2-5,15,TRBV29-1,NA,CSVEGLAGGKETQYF,TGCAGCGTTGAGGGACTAGCGGGGGGGAAAGAGACCCAGTACTTC
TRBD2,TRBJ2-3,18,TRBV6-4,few,CASSDSLRTSGKTDTQYF,TGTGCCAGCAGTGACTCCCTGAGGACTAGCGGAAAGACAGATACGCAGTATTTT
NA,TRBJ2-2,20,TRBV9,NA,CASSAATPVPTLLLTGELFF,TGTGCCAGCAGCGCCGCAACACCCGTCCCGACACTCTTACTTACCGGGGAGCTGTTTTTT
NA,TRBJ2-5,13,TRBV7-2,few,CASSPSSAETQYF,TGTGCCAGCAGCCCCAGTTCCGCGGAGACCCAGTACTTC
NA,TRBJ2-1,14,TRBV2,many,CASSLGGQHNEQFF,TGTGCCAGCAGCCTCGGGGGACAGCACAATGAGCAGTTCTTC
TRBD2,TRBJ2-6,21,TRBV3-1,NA,CASSPQLAGGAGKSGANVLTF,TGTGCCAGCAGCCCACAACTAGCGGGGGGTGCCGGAAAATCTGGGGCCAACGTCCTGACTTTC
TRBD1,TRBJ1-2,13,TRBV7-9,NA,CASSIGTGSGYTF,TGTGCCAGCAGCATAGGGACAGGGTCTGGCTACACCTTC
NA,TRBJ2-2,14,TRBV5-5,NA,CASSYGTSTGELFF,TGTGCCAGCAGCTATGGGACTTCTACCGGGGAGCTGTTTTTT
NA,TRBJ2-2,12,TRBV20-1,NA,CSASKDTGELFF,TGCAGTGCTAGTAAGGACACCGGGGAGCTGTTTTTT
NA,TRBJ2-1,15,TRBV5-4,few,CASSLGSSSYNEQFF,TGTGCCAGCAGCTTGGGGTCGAGCTCCTACAATGAGCAGTTCTTC
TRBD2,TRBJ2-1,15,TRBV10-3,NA,CAISERRGEGGEQFF,TGTGCCATCAGTGAGCGTCGAGGCGAGGGAGGGGAGCAGTTCTTC
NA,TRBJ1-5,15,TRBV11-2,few,CASSLGPISNQPQHF,TGTGCCAGCAGCTTAGGACCGATTAGCAATCAGCCCCAGCATTTT
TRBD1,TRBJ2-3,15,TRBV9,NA,CASSPRDSYSDTQYF,TGTGCCAGCAGCCCCCGGGACAGCTACAGCGATACGCAGTATTTT
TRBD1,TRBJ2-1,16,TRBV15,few,CATSRAGTGHYNEQFF,TGTGCCACCAGCAGAGCCGGGACAGGTCACTACAATGAGCAGTTCTTC
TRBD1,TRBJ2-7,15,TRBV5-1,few,CASSLVAGQGFEQYF,TGCGCCAGCAGCTTGGTTGCGGGACAGGGCTTCGAGCAGTACTTC
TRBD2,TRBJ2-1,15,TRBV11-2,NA,CASTQRLAGDSEQFF,TGTGCCAGCACCCAAAGACTAGCGGGAGATAGTGAGCAGTTCTTC
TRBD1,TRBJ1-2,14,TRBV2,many,CASSRDRGDYGYTF,TGTGCCAGCAGTAGGGACAGGGGAGACTATGGCTACACCTTC
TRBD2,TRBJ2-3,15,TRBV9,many,CASSVLAGGTDTQYF,TGTGCCAGCAGCGTCCTAGCGGGAGGGACTGATACGCAGTATTTT
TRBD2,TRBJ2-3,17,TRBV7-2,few,CASSLAWGLAGADTQYF,TGTGCCAGCAGCTTAGCGTGGGGACTAGCGGGGGCAGATACGCAGTATTTT